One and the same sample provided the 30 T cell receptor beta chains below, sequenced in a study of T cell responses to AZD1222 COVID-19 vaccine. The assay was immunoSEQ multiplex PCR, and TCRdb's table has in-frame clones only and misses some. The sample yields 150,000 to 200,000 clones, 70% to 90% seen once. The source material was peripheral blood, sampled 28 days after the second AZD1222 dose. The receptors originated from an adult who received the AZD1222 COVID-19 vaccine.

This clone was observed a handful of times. CDR3 amino acids: CATSREPGTGYGYTF. The CDR3, as DNA: TGTGCCACCAGCAGAGAACCCGGGACGGGCTATGGCTACACCTTC. The chain is built from TRBV15 and TRBJ1-2, with D maybe TRBD1 (5 bases). Germline lookup yields CDR1 LNHNV and CDR2 YYDKDF (reference sequence). The V end lost 0 bases, the J end lost 4 bases, and 12 bases lay between the germline ends. The CDR3 consists of 15 residues.

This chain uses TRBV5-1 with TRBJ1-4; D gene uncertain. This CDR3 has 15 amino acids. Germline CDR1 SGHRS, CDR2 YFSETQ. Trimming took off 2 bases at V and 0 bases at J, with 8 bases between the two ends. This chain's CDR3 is CASSLNTATNEKLFF. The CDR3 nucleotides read TGCGCCAGCAGCTTAAACACTGCAACTAATGAAAAACTGTTTTTT.

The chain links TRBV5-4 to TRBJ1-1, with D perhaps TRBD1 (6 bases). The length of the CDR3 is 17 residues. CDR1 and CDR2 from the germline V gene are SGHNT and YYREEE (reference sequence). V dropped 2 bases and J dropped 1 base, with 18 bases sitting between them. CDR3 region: CASSLGGTARKNTEAFF. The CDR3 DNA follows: TGTGCCAGCAGCTTAGGGGGGACGGCTAGGAAGAACACTGAAGCTTTCTTT. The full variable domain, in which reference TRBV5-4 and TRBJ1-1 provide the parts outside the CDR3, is ETGVTQSPTHLIKTRGQQVTLRCSSQSGHNTVSWYQQALGQGPQFIFQYYREEENGRGNFPPRFSGLQFPNYSSELNVNALELDDSALYLCASSLGGTARKNTEAFFGQGTRLTVV.

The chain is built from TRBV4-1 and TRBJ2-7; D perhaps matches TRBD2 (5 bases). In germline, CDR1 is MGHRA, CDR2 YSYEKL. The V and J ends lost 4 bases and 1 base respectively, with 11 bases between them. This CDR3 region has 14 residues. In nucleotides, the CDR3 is TGCGCCAGCAGCCCTAAGGACTTTTCCTACGAGCAGTACTTC. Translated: CASSPKDFSYEQYF.

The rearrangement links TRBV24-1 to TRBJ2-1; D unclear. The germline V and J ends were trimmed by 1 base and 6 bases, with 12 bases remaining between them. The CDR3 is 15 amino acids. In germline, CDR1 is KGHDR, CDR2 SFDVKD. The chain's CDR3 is CATSDFPLGVNEQFF. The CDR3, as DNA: TGTGCCACCAGTGATTTCCCCCTCGGAGTCAATGAGCAGTTCTTC.

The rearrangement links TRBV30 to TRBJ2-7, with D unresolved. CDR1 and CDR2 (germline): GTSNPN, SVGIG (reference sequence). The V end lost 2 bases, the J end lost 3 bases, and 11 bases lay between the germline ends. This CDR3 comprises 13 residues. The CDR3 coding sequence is TGTGCCTGGAGTCCCCCCGCGCGCTACGAGCAGTACTTC. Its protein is CAWSPPARYEQYF.

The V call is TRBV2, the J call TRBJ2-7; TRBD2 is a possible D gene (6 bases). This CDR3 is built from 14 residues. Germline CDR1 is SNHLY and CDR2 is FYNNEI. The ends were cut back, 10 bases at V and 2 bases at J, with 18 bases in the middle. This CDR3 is CANLGSNPPYEQYF. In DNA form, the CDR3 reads TGTGCCAACCTCGGGAGTAATCCCCCCTACGAGCAGTACTTC. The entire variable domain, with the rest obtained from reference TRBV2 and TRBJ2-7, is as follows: EPEVTQTPSHQVTQMGQEVILRCVPISNHLYFYWYRQILGQKVEFLVSFYNNEISEKSEIFDDQFSVERPDGSNFTLKIRSTKLEDSAMYFCANLGSNPPYEQYFGPGTRLTVT.

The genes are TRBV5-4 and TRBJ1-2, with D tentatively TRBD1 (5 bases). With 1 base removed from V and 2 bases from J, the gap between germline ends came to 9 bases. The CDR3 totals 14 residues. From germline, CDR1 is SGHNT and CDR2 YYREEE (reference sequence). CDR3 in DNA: TGTGCCAGCAGCTTGCGGGGGGACAACTATGGCTACACCTTC. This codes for CASSLRGDNYGYTF. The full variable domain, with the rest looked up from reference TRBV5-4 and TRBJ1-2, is ETGVTQSPTHLIKTRGQQVTLRCSSQSGHNTVSWYQQALGQGPQFIFQYYREEENGRGNFPPRFSGLQFPNYSSELNVNALELDDSALYLCASSLRGDNYGYTFGSGTRLTVV.

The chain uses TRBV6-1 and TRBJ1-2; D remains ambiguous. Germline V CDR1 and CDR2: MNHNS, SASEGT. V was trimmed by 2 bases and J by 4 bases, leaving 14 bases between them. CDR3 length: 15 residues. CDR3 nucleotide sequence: TGTGCCAGCAGTGAAAGCGGCCCGCAGATCTATGGCTACACCTTC. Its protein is CASSESGPQIYGYTF.

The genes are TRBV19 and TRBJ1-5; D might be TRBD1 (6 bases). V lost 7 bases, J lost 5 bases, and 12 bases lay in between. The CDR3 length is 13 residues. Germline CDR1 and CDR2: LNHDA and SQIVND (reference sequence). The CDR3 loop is CASTHSGDQPQHF. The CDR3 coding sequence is TGTGCCAGTACCCATTCAGGGGATCAGCCCCAGCATTTT.

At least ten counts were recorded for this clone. The CDR3 loop reads CASSQSHSYNSPLHF. CDR3 nucleotide sequence: TGTGCCAGCAGCCAATCCCATTCCTATAATTCACCCCTCCACTTT. V gene TRBV4-2 combines with J gene TRBJ1-6; D ambiguous. The CDR3 extends over 15 amino acids. Germline V gene lookup returns CDR1 LGHNA and CDR2 YNFKEQ. V was cut by 2 bases and J by 1 base, with 6 bases left in between.

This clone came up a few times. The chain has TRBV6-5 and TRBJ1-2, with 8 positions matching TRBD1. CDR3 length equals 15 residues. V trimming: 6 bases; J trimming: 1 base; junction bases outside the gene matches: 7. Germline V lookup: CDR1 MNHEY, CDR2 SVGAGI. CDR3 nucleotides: TGTGCCAGCAGGCATTACAGGGGGGATAACTATGGCTACACCTTC. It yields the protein CASRHYRGDNYGYTF.

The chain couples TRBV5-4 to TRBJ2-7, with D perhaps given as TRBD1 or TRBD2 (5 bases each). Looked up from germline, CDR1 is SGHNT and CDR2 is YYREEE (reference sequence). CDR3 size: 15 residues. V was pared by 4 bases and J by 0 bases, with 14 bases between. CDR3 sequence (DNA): TGTGCCAGCAGCAGAGGGACGGCACCCTCCTACGAGCAGTACTTC. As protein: CASSRGTAPSYEQYF.

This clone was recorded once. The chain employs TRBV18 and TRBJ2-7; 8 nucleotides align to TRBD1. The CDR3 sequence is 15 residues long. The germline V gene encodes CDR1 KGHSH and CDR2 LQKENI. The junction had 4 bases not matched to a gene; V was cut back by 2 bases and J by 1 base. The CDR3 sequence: CASSPNGQGSYEQYF. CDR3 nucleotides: TGTGCCAGCTCACCAAACGGACAGGGATCCTACGAGCAGTACTTC.

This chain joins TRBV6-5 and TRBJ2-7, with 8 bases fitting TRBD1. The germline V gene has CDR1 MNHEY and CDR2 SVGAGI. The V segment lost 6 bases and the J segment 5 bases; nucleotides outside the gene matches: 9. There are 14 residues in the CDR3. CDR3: CASRIGTGLDEQYF. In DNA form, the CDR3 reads TGTGCCAGCAGGATCGGGACAGGTCTCGACGAGCAGTACTTC.

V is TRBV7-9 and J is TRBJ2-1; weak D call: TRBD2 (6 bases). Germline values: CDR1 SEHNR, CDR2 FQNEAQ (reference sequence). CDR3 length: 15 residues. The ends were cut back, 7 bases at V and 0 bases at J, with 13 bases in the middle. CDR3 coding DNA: TGTGCCAGCACACCCGCCGGGGGCTCCTACAATGAGCAGTTCTTC. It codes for CASTPAGGSYNEQFF.

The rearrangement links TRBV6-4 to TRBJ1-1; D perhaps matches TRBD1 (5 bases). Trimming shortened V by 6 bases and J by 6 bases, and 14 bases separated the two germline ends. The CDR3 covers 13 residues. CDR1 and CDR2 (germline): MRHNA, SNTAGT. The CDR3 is CASSSSLGAEAFF. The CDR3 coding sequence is TGTGCCAGCAGCTCTTCTTTAGGGGCTGAAGCTTTCTTT.

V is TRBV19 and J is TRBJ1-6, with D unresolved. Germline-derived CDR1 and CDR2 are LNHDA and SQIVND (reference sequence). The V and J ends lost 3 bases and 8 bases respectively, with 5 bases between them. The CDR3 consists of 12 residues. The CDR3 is CASSISDSPLHF. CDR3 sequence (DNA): TGTGCCAGTAGTATTTCGGATTCACCCCTCCACTTT.

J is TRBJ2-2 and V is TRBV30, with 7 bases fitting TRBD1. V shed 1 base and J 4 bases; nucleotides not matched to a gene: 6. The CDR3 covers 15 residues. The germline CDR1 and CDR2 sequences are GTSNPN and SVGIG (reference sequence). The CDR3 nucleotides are TGTGCCTGGAGTGCCACCGGGACAGCCACCGGGGAGCTGTTTTTT. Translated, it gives CAWSATGTATGELFF.

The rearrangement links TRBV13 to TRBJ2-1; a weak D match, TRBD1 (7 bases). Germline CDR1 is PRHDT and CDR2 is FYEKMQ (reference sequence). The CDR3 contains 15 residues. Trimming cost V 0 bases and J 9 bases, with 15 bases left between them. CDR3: CASSLGQRQGGEQFF. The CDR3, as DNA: TGTGCCAGCAGCTTAGGCCAAAGACAGGGAGGTGAGCAGTTCTTC.

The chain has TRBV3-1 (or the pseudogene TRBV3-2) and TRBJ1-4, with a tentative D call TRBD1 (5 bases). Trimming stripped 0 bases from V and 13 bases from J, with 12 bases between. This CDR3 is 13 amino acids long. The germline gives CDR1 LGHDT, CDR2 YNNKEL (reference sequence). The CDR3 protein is CASSQDRETGLFF. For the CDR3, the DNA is TGTGCCAGCAGCCAAGATAGGGAAACAGGACTGTTTTTT.

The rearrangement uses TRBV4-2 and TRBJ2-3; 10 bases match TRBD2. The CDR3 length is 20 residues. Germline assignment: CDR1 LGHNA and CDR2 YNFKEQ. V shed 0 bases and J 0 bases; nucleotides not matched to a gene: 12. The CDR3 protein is CASSQDSPASGGLSTDTQYF. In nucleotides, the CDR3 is TGTGCCAGCAGCCAAGATTCCCCGGCTAGCGGGGGCCTAAGCACAGATACGCAGTATTTT.

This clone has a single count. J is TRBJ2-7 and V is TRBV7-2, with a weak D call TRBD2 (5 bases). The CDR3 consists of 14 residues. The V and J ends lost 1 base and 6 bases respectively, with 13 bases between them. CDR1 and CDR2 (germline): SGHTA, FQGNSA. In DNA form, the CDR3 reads TGTGCCAGCAGCTTAGAGCTCGGGATCTCCGAGCAGTACTTC. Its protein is CASSLELGISEQYF.

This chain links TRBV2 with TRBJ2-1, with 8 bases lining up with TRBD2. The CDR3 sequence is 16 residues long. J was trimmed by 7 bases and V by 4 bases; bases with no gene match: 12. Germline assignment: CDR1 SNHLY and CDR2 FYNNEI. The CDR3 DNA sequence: TGTGCCAGCAGTGGGCCCTTAGCGGGGCCGAGGAATGAGCAGTTCTTC. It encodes CASSGPLAGPRNEQFF.

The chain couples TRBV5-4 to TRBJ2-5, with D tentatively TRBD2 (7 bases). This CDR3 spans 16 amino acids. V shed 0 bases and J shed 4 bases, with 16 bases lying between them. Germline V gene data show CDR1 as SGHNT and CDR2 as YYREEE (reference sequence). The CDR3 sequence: CASSLGGGQFLETQYF. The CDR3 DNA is TGTGCCAGCAGCTTGGGGGGGGGCCAATTCTTAGAGACCCAGTACTTC.

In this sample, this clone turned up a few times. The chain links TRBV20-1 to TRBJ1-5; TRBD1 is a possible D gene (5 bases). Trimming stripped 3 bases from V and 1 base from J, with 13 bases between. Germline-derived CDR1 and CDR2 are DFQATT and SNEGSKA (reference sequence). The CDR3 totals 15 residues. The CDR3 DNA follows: TGCAGTGCTAGTGAACCTCGGGGGAGCAATCAGCCCCAGCATTTT. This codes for CSASEPRGSNQPQHF.

CDR3 in amino acids: CASSAQHRETQYF. The CDR3 DNA is TGTGCCAGCAGCGCACAACACAGGGAGACCCAGTACTTC. The chain joins TRBV7-2 to TRBJ2-5, with D perhaps TRBD1 (5 bases). The ends were cut back, 5 bases at V and 5 bases at J, with 12 bases in the middle. This CDR3 comprises 13 residues. CDR1 and CDR2 from the germline V gene are SGHTA and FQGNSA.

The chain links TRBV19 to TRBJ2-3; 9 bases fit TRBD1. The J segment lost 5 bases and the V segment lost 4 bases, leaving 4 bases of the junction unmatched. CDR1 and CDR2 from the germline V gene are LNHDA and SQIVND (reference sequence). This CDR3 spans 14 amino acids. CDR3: CASSNRGRGDTQYF. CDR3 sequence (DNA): TGTGCCAGTAGTAACAGGGGGCGCGGAGATACGCAGTATTTT.

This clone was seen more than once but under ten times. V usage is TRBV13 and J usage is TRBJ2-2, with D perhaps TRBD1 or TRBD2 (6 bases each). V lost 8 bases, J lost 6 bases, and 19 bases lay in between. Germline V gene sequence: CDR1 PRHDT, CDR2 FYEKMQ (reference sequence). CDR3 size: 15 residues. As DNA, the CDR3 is TGTGCCAGCCGACCTGGTACGGGGGCGGCCGGGGAGCTGTTTTTT. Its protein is CASRPGTGAAGELFF.

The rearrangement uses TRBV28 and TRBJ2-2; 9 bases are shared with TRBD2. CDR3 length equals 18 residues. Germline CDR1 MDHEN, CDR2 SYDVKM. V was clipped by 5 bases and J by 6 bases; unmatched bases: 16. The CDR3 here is CASSLTLGVAGAAGELFF. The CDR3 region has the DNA TGTGCCAGCAGTCTCACCCTCGGGGTAGCGGGGGCGGCCGGGGAGCTGTTTTTT.